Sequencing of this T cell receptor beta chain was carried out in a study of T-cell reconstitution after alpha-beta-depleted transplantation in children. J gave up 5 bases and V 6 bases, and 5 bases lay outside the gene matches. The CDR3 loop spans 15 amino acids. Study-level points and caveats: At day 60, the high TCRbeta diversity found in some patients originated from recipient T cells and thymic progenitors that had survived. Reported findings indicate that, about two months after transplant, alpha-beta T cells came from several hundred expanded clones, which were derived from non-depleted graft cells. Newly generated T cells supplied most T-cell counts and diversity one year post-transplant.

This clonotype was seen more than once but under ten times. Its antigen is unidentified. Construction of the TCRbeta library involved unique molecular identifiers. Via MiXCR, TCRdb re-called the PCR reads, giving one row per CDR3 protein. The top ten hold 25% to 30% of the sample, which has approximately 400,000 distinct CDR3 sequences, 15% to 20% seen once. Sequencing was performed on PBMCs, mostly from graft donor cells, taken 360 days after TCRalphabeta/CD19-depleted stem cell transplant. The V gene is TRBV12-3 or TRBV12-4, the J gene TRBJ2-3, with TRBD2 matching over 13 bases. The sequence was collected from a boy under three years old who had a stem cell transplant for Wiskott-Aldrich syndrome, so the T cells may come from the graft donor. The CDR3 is CASRILAGGRDTQYF. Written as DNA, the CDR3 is TGTGCCAGCAGGATACTAGCGGGGGGGCGAGATACGCAGTATTTT.